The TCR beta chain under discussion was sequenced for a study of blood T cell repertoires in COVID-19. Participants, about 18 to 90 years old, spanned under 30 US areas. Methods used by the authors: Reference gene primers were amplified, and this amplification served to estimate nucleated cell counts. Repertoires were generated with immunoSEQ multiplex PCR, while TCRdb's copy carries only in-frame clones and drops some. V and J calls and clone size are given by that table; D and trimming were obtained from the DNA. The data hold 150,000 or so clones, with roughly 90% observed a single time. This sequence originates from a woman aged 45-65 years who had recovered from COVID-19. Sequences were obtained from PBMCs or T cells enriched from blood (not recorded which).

DNA of the CDR3: TGTGCCAGCAGCTCCAGGGGGTTCACAGATACGCAGTATTTT. It is translated as CASSSRGFTDTQYF. This rearrangement joins TRBV7-2 to TRBJ2-3; 7 bases line up with TRBD1. With 4 bases clipped from V and 2 bases from J, the junction kept 3 bases outside the gene matches. The CDR3 extends over 14 amino acids. Germline lookup yields CDR1 SGHTA and CDR2 FQGNSA.